Below are 15 T cell receptor beta chains sequenced from a single sample in a study of T-cell memory formation after mild COVID-19. TCRdb re-called the 5' RACE reads with MiXCR, one entry per CDR3 protein. The table includes about 130,000 distinct CDR3 sequences, roughly 24% detected once. The material sequenced was PBMCs or a T cell subset sorted from them (not recorded which). The receptors were gathered from an adult woman who had mild COVID-19 (a few samples of this study predate the infection). Cell type and time point are not known.

This clonotype turned up a few times. The genes are TRBV7-9 and TRBJ2-7, with 10 bases identical to TRBD1. Germline V lookup: CDR1 SEHNR, CDR2 FQNEAQ (reference sequence). The CDR3 loop spans 14 amino acids. Losses at the gene ends were 4 bases for V and 5 bases for J; bases not matched to a gene: 5. The CDR3: CASSWDRGIHEQYF. DNA of the CDR3: TGTGCCAGCAGCTGGGACAGGGGAATCCACGAGCAGTACTTC.

The rearrangement links TRBV29-1 to TRBJ1-2; TRBD1 aligns across 8 bases. The CDR3 has 14 amino acids. CDR1 and CDR2 from the germline V gene are SQVTM and ANQGSEA. V trimming: 7 bases; J trimming: 3 bases; junction bases outside the gene matches: 10. The CDR3 is CSALGQETYYGYTF. The CDR3, as DNA: TGCAGCGCCCTGGGACAGGAAACTTACTATGGCTACACCTTC.

This chain uses TRBV7-9 with TRBJ2-5; 7 bases match TRBD2. Germline V CDR1 and CDR2: SEHNR, FQNEAQ (reference sequence). After removal of 2 bases from V and 3 bases from J, the junction contained 9 bases not matched to a gene. The CDR3 spans 16 residues. The CDR3 here is CASSLSTLTSKETQYF. In DNA, the CDR3 is TGTGCCAGCAGCTTAAGTACTTTGACTAGCAAAGAGACCCAGTACTTC.

This clonotype was observed a few times. The chain joins TRBV9 to TRBJ2-2; D is undetermined. This CDR3 region has 16 residues. The V and J ends lost 3 bases and 0 bases respectively, with 12 bases between them. Germline V gene lookup returns CDR1 SGDLS and CDR2 YYNGEE. The CDR3 reads CASSGLRSPNTGELFF. CDR3 nucleotides: TGTGCCAGCAGCGGTCTCCGCAGCCCGAACACCGGGGAGCTGTTTTTT.

This clonotype was seen a few times. This chain joins TRBV2 and TRBJ2-1; 8 positions match TRBD1. The length of the CDR3 is 15 residues. The germline CDR1 and CDR2 sequences are SNHLY and FYNNEI. Unmatched junction bases numbered 13, after V lost 10 bases and J lost 5 bases. As DNA, the CDR3 is TGTGCCATCGAGCAGGGGGCTGGGTCCGACAATGAGCAGTTCTTC. Translated: CAIEQGAGSDNEQFF.

The rearrangement links TRBV19 to TRBJ2-5; 8 positions match TRBD2. In germline, CDR1 is LNHDA, CDR2 SQIVND (reference sequence). The CDR3 runs to 12 residues. The junction had 5 bases not matched to a gene; V was cut back by 9 bases and J by 5 bases. The CDR3: CASKSGGETQYF. DNA for the CDR3: TGTGCCAGCAAATCGGGGGGGGAGACCCAGTACTTC.

The V and J genes are TRBV7-9 and TRBJ2-7; 9 bases match TRBD1. Germline V gene sequence: CDR1 SEHNR, CDR2 FQNEAQ (reference sequence). The trim removed 6 bases at V and 3 bases at J, leaving 9 bases unmatched. This CDR3 is 15 amino acids long. The CDR3 bases are TGTGCCAGCAGTTCTGGACAGGGGCCCGACTACGAGCAGTACTTC. It is translated as CASSSGQGPDYEQYF.

In its sample, this clonotype was seen a few times. The chain couples TRBV5-1 to TRBJ2-1; 7 bases fit TRBD1. Germline CDR1 and CDR2: SGHRS and YFSETQ. The length of the CDR3 is 14 residues. The junction had 3 bases not matched to a gene; V was cut back by 3 bases and J by 3 bases. CDR3 coding DNA: TGCGCCAGCAGCTCCGACAGGGACTACAATGAGCAGTTCTTC. It encodes CASSSDRDYNEQFF.

The rearrangement joins TRBV4-1 to TRBJ2-3, with 8 bases fitting TRBD2. Germline lookup yields CDR1 MGHRA and CDR2 YSYEKL. J was trimmed by 3 bases and V by 0 bases; bases with no gene match: 2. This CDR3 region has 15 residues. The CDR3 bases are TGCGCCAGCAGCCAAGAGGCGGGGGGAACAGATACGCAGTATTTT. Its translation is CASSQEAGGTDTQYF.

J is TRBJ1-5 and V is TRBV24-1; D is unclear. The CDR3 is made up of 13 amino acids. V dropped 7 bases and J dropped 0 bases, with 6 bases sitting between them. Looked up from germline, CDR1 is KGHDR and CDR2 is SFDVKD. The CDR3 here is CATSPNSNQPQHF. The CDR3 DNA reads TGTGCCACCAGCCCAAATAGCAATCAGCCCCAGCATTTT.

The chain is built from TRBV5-1 and TRBJ2-3; D may be TRBD2 (5 bases). V lost 5 bases to trimming and J lost 4 bases, with 17 bases between them. Germline V lookup: CDR1 SGHRS, CDR2 YFSETQ. This CDR3 has 15 amino acids. This CDR3 reads CASSTREGWADTQYF. CDR3 bases: TGCGCCAGCAGTACCCGGGAAGGATGGGCAGATACGCAGTATTTT.

Written as DNA, the CDR3 is TGTGCCAGCAGTCCACCGGGAGGGACAACCTACGAGCAGTACTTC. Its protein product is CASSPPGGTTYEQYF. The chain recombines TRBV12-3 or TRBV12-4 with TRBJ2-7, with 8 bases that match TRBD2. The junction had 8 bases not matched to a gene; V was cut back by 5 bases and J by 2 bases. The CDR3 covers 15 residues.

The gene calls are TRBV24-1 and TRBJ1-1; 9 positions agree with TRBD1. This CDR3 is built from 13 residues. Per the germline V gene, CDR1 is KGHDR and CDR2 is SFDVKD. After removal of 7 bases from V and 5 bases from J, the junction contained 4 bases not matched to a gene. The CDR3 spells CATSPGQGTEAFF. The CDR3 bases are TGTGCCACCAGCCCGGGACAGGGAACTGAAGCTTTCTTT.

This chain uses TRBV6-5 with TRBJ2-1; 12 bases agree with TRBD2. The germline CDR1 and CDR2 sequences are MNHEY and SVGAGI. CDR3 length: 15 amino acids. J was trimmed by 8 bases and V by 6 bases; bases with no gene match: 8. As DNA, the CDR3 is TGTGCCAGCAGCACTAGCGGGGGGTTCATGGATGAGCAGTTCTTC. It specifies CASSTSGGFMDEQFF.

This clonotype was observed many times. This chain uses TRBV9 with TRBJ2-3; a possible D gene is TRBD2 (7 bases). The V and J ends lost 0 bases and 4 bases respectively, with 12 bases between them. The CDR3 is 15 amino acids. The V gene's germline CDR1 is SGDLS and CDR2 YYNGEE. The CDR3 DNA is TGTGCCAGCAGCGTAGAGGGGGGGGCCCCAGATACGCAGTATTTT. Protein product: CASSVEGGAPDTQYF.